The 30 T cell receptor beta chains presented below share a single source sample, sequenced in a study of control samples from healthy donors and cancer patients. Sequencing was performed with immunoSEQ multiplex PCR; in TCRdb, only in-frame clones are kept and a portion is missing. The data show about 69,000 clones, approximately 80% seen once. Source material: PBMCs. The receptor source for this set is a woman between 45 and 65 years old with lung cancer.

The chain links TRBV28 to TRBJ2-7; tentative D call: TRBD1 (5 bases). The CDR3 is 12 residues long. Germline V gene data show CDR1 as MDHEN and CDR2 as SYDVKM. The V end lost 3 bases, the J end lost 4 bases, and 7 bases lay between the germline ends. CDR3 DNA sequence: TGTGCCAGCAGTTTCAGACAGTACGAGCAGTACTTC. It yields the protein CASSFRQYEQYF.

The sample holds one count of this clone. The gene calls are TRBV3-1 (or the pseudogene TRBV3-2) and TRBJ2-1; 9 nucleotides line up with TRBD2. Germline V gives CDR1 LGHDT, CDR2 YNNKEL (reference sequence). Trimming cost V 1 base and J 8 bases; bases outside gene matches: 12. The CDR3 sequence is 17 residues long. CDR3 loop: CASSQGRGRGGLHEQFF. The DNA for the CDR3 is TGTGCCAGCAGCCAAGGGAGAGGGCGGGGGGGCCTTCATGAGCAGTTCTTC.

The V and J genes are TRBV11-2 and TRBJ2-1; 7 positions match TRBD2. V lost 1 base and J lost 6; bases outside the gene matches: 9. The CDR3 has 16 residues. Looked up from germline, CDR1 is SGHAT and CDR2 is FQNNGV. The CDR3 DNA reads TGTGCCAGCAGCTTAGGTCAACTAGCGTCACGCAATGAGCAGTTCTTC. Translating gives CASSLGQLASRNEQFF.

The chain has TRBV7-2 and TRBJ1-1, with D perhaps TRBD1 (5 bases). Germline V gives CDR1 SGHTA, CDR2 FQGNSA. The CDR3 is 17 residues long. Between the trimmed V and J ends, which lost 5 bases and 3 bases, there was a span of 22 bases. DNA for the CDR3: TGTGCCAGCAGCCCCCACGGGGGATTCGGGAGGGACACTGAAGCTTTCTTT. This translates into CASSPHGGFGRDTEAFF.

The V and J genes are TRBV7-9 and TRBJ1-2; D gene unclear. CDR1 and CDR2 from the germline V gene are SEHNR and FQNEAQ (reference sequence). CDR3 length: 14 residues. V lost 7 bases and J 2 bases, leaving 14 bases between the germline ends. CDR3 in DNA: TGTGCCAGCAACAAACAGACGGGGAACTATGGCTACACCTTC. Its protein is CASNKQTGNYGYTF.

This chain connects TRBV7-2 to TRBJ2-3, with a tentative D call TRBD2 (5 bases). V lost 5 bases and J lost 3, with 15 bases in between. Germline-derived CDR1 and CDR2 are SGHTA and FQGNSA. The CDR3 loop spans 15 amino acids. The CDR3 coding sequence is TGTGCCAGCAGCCCACGGACTGGGAAGACAGATACGCAGTATTTT. It specifies CASSPRTGKTDTQYF.

This chain uses TRBV7-6 with TRBJ2-5; perhaps TRBD2 as D (5 bases). Between the trimmed V and J ends, which lost 4 bases and 7 bases, there was a span of 13 bases. In germline, CDR1 is SGHVS, CDR2 FNYEAQ. The CDR3 extends over 13 amino acids. The CDR3 spells CASSSTRDGTQYF. The CDR3 nucleotides are TGTGCCAGCAGCTCCACTAGAGATGGGACCCAGTACTTC.

V and J are TRBV3-1 (or the pseudogene TRBV3-2) and TRBJ2-1; the D gene could be TRBD1 or TRBD2 (6 bases each). V lost 5 bases, J lost 0 bases, and 20 bases lay in between. There are 18 residues in the CDR3. Germline CDR1 and CDR2: LGHDT and YNNKEL (reference sequence). The CDR3 is CASSLSPGGTSSYNEQFF. The CDR3 DNA reads TGTGCCAGCAGCTTAAGTCCCGGGGGCACTAGCTCCTACAATGAGCAGTTCTTC.

This clone has a single count. The chain employs TRBV30 and TRBJ1-3, with D possibly TRBD1 on 5 matching bases. Germline values: CDR1 GTSNPN, CDR2 SVGIG (reference sequence). V was shortened by 2 bases and J by 0 bases, with 8 bases between the two germline ends. The CDR3 contains 14 residues. The CDR3 nucleotides are TGTGCCTGGAGTCCGGGGGACTCTGGAAACACCATATATTTT. This codes for CAWSPGDSGNTIYF. Supplemented by reference TRBV30 and TRBJ1-3, the full variable domain reads SQTIHQWPATLVQPVGSPLSLECTVEGTSNPNLYWYRQAAGRGLQLLFYSVGIGQISSEVPQNLSASRPQDRQFILSSKKLLLSDSGFYLCAWSPGDSGNTIYFGEGSWLTVV.

The genes are TRBV7-8 and TRBJ2-2; no clear D gene. The ends were cut back, 5 bases at V and 4 bases at J, with 8 bases in the middle. The length of the CDR3 is 13 residues. Germline V gene sequence: CDR1 SGHVS, CDR2 FQNEAQ. The CDR3 protein is CASSGTGTGELFF. The CDR3 nucleotides read TGTGCCAGCAGCGGAACCGGCACCGGGGAGCTGTTTTTT.

This chain uses TRBV6-5 with TRBJ1-5, with D possibly matching TRBD1 (6 bases). The CDR3 contains 11 residues. Trimming left V 10 bases short and J 6 bases short, with 10 bases between. CDR1 and CDR2 (germline): MNHEY, SVGAGI. The CDR3 DNA reads as TGTGCCACCACAGGGAGTCAGCCCCAGCATTTT. Encoded protein: CATTGSQPQHF.

The count of this clone is one. V and J are TRBV19 and TRBJ1-2, with no clear D. Germline V CDR1 and CDR2: LNHDA, SQIVND (reference sequence). The V and J ends lost 3 bases and 0 bases respectively, with 5 bases between them. The CDR3 extends over 13 amino acids. The CDR3 sequence is CASSISSNYGYTF. DNA for the CDR3: TGTGCCAGTAGTATTTCGTCTAACTATGGCTACACCTTC. The full variable domain, rest sourced from reference TRBV19 and TRBJ1-2, is DGGITQSPKYLFRKEGQNVTLSCEQNLNHDAMYWYRQDPGQGLRLIYYSQIVNDFQKGDIAEGYSVSREKKESFPLTVTSAQKNPTAFYLCASSISSNYGYTFGSGTRLTVV.

V usage is TRBV12-3 or TRBV12-4 and J usage is TRBJ2-7; D might be TRBD1 or TRBD2, each matching 6 bases. The CDR3 is 13 residues long. The V gene lost 6 bases and the J gene lost 6 bases, with 15 bases spanning the gap. For the CDR3, the DNA is TGTGCCAGCAGGTGGGGATGGGGGGCCGAGCAGTACTTC. Protein sequence: CASRWGWGAEQYF.

V gene TRBV29-1 combines with J gene TRBJ2-5; TRBD1 aligns across 7 bases. The J segment lost 1 base and the V segment lost 3 bases, leaving 2 bases of the junction unmatched. Germline lookup yields CDR1 SQVTM and CDR2 ANQGSEA. The CDR3 is 13 residues long. CDR3: CSVEGQSQETQYF. The CDR3 region has the DNA TGCAGCGTTGAGGGACAGTCCCAAGAGACCCAGTACTTC.

This clone was observed a handful of times. The chain joins TRBV6-5 to TRBJ1-2, with TRBD1 matching over 7 bases. J was trimmed by 4 bases and V by 4 bases; bases with no gene match: 12. The CDR3 sequence is 16 residues long. The germline V gene has CDR1 MNHEY and CDR2 SVGAGI. The DNA for the CDR3 is TGTGCCAGCAGTTCACAATTGACAGGGAACCTCTATGGCTACACCTTC. This gives the protein CASSSQLTGNLYGYTF.

V is TRBV29-1 and J is TRBJ2-7; D is unclear. CDR3 length: 12 residues. Deletions cut 5 bases from V and 0 bases from J, with 8 bases between. CDR1 and CDR2 (germline): SQVTM, ANQGSEA. CDR3 nucleotide sequence: TGCAGCGTTAGTACAGCCTCCTACGAGCAGTACTTC. Its protein product is CSVSTASYEQYF.

The chain is built from TRBV4-3 and TRBJ2-5; D is possibly TRBD1 (5 bases). The CDR3 is 16 amino acids. Trimming removed 0 bases at V and 5 bases at J, with 16 bases between. Germline V lookup: CDR1 LGHNA, CDR2 YSLEER. The CDR3 region has the DNA TGCGCCAGCAGCCAAGAGCAGGGTGTCCCTTTTGAGACCCAGTACTTC. It codes for CASSQEQGVPFETQYF.

This chain uses TRBV6-2 or TRBV6-3 with TRBJ1-1; 9 bases are a match to TRBD1. Germline-derived CDR1 and CDR2 are MNHEY and SVGEGT. The V and J ends lost 7 bases and 4 bases, in that order; junction bases with no gene match: 7. The CDR3 spans 14 residues. CDR3 residues: CASTPRDRVTEAFF. The DNA of the CDR3 is TGTGCCAGCACCCCGCGGGACAGGGTCACTGAAGCTTTCTTT.

This clone was detected only once. The chain's CDR3 is CASSLSTNAGGSTDTQYF. CDR3 nucleotide sequence: TGTGCCAGCAGCTTATCGACTAATGCGGGGGGGAGCACAGATACGCAGTATTTT. This rearrangement joins TRBV7-2 to TRBJ2-3; 9 positions match TRBD2. There are 18 residues in the CDR3. Germline loops: CDR1 SGHTA, CDR2 FQGNSA. Trimming took 2 bases from V and 0 from J; bases not matched to a gene: 9.

The genes are TRBV7-8 and TRBJ2-5, with 11 bases fitting TRBD2. The V gene end was trimmed by 6 bases and the J gene end by 9 bases; junction bases not matched to a gene: 15. CDR1 is SGHVS, CDR2 FQNEAQ, per germline. This CDR3 contains 16 residues. The CDR3 is CASRSMPGLAAKAQYF. The DNA for the CDR3 is TGTGCCAGCAGGAGTATGCCGGGACTAGCGGCCAAGGCCCAGTACTTC. Combining the CDR3 with reference TRBV7-8 and TRBJ2-5 gives the whole variable domain GAGVSQSPRYKVAKRGQDVALRCDPISGHVSLFWYQQALGQGPEFLTYFQNEAQLDKSGLPSDRFFAERPEGSVSTLKIQRTQQEDSAVYLCASRSMPGLAAKAQYFGPGTRLLVL.

This clone was recorded only once. The CDR3 DNA is TGCGCCAGCAGCAGACAGGGGGGGACCGGGGAGCTGTTTTTT. This codes for CASSRQGGTGELFF. This chain joins TRBV10-2 and TRBJ2-2, with TRBD1 matching over 9 bases. The CDR3 contains 14 residues. V was clipped by 6 bases and J by 5 bases; unmatched bases: 4. The V gene's germline CDR1 is WSHSY and CDR2 SAAADI.

The chain employs TRBV7-2 and TRBJ1-1; 9 bases match TRBD1. This CDR3 contains 14 residues. Germline-derived CDR1 and CDR2 are SGHTA and FQGNSA. Germline trimming cut 2 bases from V and 4 bases from J; bases unmatched to any gene: 2. The CDR3 protein is CASSLKTGGTEAFF. CDR3 nucleotides: TGTGCCAGCAGCTTAAAGACAGGGGGCACTGAAGCTTTCTTT. Full variable domain (missing parts from reference TRBV7-2 and TRBJ1-1): GAGVSQSPSNKVTEKGKDVELRCDPISGHTALYWYRQSLGQGLEFLIYFQGNSAPDKSGLPSDRFSAERTGGSVSTLTIQRTQQEDSAVYLCASSLKTGGTEAFFGQGTRLTVV.

The chain is built from TRBV5-6 and TRBJ1-3; a possible D gene is TRBD1 (5 bases). V was trimmed by 6 bases and J by 2 bases, leaving 15 bases between them. Germline V gene lookup returns CDR1 SGHDT and CDR2 YYEEEE. The CDR3 runs to 15 residues. The CDR3 DNA sequence: TGTGCCAGCACCCGGCGGGGGTACACTGGAAACACCATATATTTT. Translated: CASTRRGYTGNTIYF.

This clone has only one observation. This sequence joins TRBV7-7 and TRBJ2-5; 14 bases are shared with TRBD2. The germline V gene has CDR1 SSHAT and CDR2 FNYEAQ (reference sequence). The CDR3 spans 16 residues. Unmatched junction bases numbered 0, after V lost 1 base and J lost 2 bases. As DNA, the CDR3 is TGTGCCAGCAGCTTAGGGACTAGCGGGGGGCAAGAGACCCAGTACTTC. Amino acids: CASSLGTSGGQETQYF.

This clone was picked up a small number of times. The chain joins TRBV30 to TRBJ1-1; a possible D gene is TRBD1 (5 bases). Trimming shortened V by 1 base and J by 12 bases, and 15 bases separated the two germline ends. Germline V gene sequence: CDR1 GTSNPN, CDR2 SVGIG (reference sequence). CDR3 length equals 12 residues. CDR3 protein: CAWSGPKGLTFF. CDR3 DNA: TGTGCCTGGAGTGGCCCGAAGGGGTTAACTTTCTTT.

This clone was recorded only once. The V call is TRBV28, the J call TRBJ2-7, with D maybe TRBD2 (5 bases). The V and J ends lost 3 bases and 11 bases respectively, with 14 bases between them. CDR1 and CDR2 (germline): MDHEN, SYDVKM. The CDR3 extends over 12 amino acids. CDR3 loop: CASSFGIGMEYF. Written as DNA, the CDR3 is TGTGCCAGCAGTTTCGGGATAGGGATGGAGTACTTC. Based on the CDR3 plus reference TRBV28 and TRBJ2-7, the full variable domain is DVKVTQSSRYLVKRTGEKVFLECVQDMDHENMFWYRQDPGLGLRLIYFSYDVKMKEKGDIPEGYSVSREKKERFSLILESASTNQTSMYLCASSFGIGMEYFGPGTRLTVT.

This chain connects TRBV27 to TRBJ1-1; 8 positions match TRBD1. CDR1 is MNHEY, CDR2 SMNVEV, per germline (reference sequence). V lost 10 bases to trimming and J lost 4 bases; unmatched junction nucleotides: 23. This CDR3 region has 18 residues. CDR3 sequence reads: CAIIGPLRGRGGATEAFF. The CDR3 DNA sequence: TGTGCCATTATCGGACCGCTCAGGGGGCGCGGGGGAGCCACTGAAGCTTTCTTT.

The chain is built from TRBV5-4 and TRBJ2-7, with TRBD1 matching 7 bases. The length of the CDR3 is 14 residues. Germline assignment: CDR1 SGHNT and CDR2 YYREEE (reference sequence). V dropped 3 bases and J dropped 1; count of bases not matched to a gene: 4. CDR3: CASSSRTGSYEQYF. The CDR3 bases are TGTGCCAGCAGCTCGCGGACAGGATCCTACGAGCAGTACTTC.

The chain uses TRBV12-3 or TRBV12-4 and TRBJ1-2; D remains ambiguous. V gave up 6 bases and J gave up 4 bases, with 9 bases separating them. The CDR3 length is 12 residues. DNA of the CDR3: TGTGCCAGCAGCCCGGGTCTCTATGGCTACACCTTC. Amino acids: CASSPGLYGYTF.

The rearrangement links TRBV24-1 to TRBJ1-5; D not certain. Germline loops: CDR1 KGHDR, CDR2 SFDVKD. This CDR3 is 15 amino acids long. V lost 0 bases to trimming and J lost 4 bases, with 9 bases between them. The chain's CDR3 is CATSDLPSGNQPQHF. Here the CDR3 DNA reads TGTGCCACCAGTGATTTGCCCTCGGGTAATCAGCCCCAGCATTTT.